What follows are 14 T cell receptor beta chains derived from one specimen sequenced in a study of blood T cell repertoires in COVID-19. The assay was immunoSEQ multiplex PCR, and TCRdb's table has in-frame clones only and misses some. Seen here are about 190,000 clones, nearly 90% observed once, and the top ten hold approximately 0.62%. Sequenced material: peripheral blood. Source of these receptors: a man in his fifties or sixties with acute or convalescent COVID-19.

This clone is a singleton in its sample. The rearrangement uses TRBV7-3 and TRBJ2-5; 12 nucleotides line up with TRBD1. V gave up 3 bases and J gave up 7 bases; unmatched junction bases: 3. Germline CDR1 SGHTA, CDR2 FQGTGA. The CDR3 extends over 14 amino acids. The CDR3 region has the DNA TGTGCCAGCAGCTTGGGACAGGGGGCCGGGACCCAGTACTTC. This codes for CASSLGQGAGTQYF.

The chain links TRBV5-1 to TRBJ2-2; 10 bases are a match to TRBD2. Germline CDR1 reads SGHRS; CDR2 reads YFSETQ. J was trimmed by 0 bases and V by 6 bases; bases with no gene match: 5. CDR3 length equals 16 residues. CDR3 DNA: TGCGCCAGCACCCTACTAGCGGGGACGAACACCGGGGAGCTGTTTTTT. This translates into CASTLLAGTNTGELFF.

The chain links TRBV3-1 (or the pseudogene TRBV3-2) to TRBJ1-2; D call uncertain. V lost 3 bases and J 8 bases, leaving 16 bases between the germline ends. Germline lookup yields CDR1 LGHDT and CDR2 YNNKEL (reference sequence). CDR3 length: 14 amino acids. The CDR3 nucleotides read TGTGCCAGCAGCCACACGAACAGAAATAGGGGCTACACCTTC. It is translated as CASSHTNRNRGYTF.

The chain uses TRBV5-1 and TRBJ1-6, with a possible D match to TRBD1 (5 bases). Germline CDR1 is SGHRS and CDR2 is YFSETQ. The CDR3 consists of 14 residues. Trimming shortened V by 5 bases and J by 5 bases, and 11 bases separated the two germline ends. The CDR3 sequence is CASRPQGNNSPLHF. CDR3 nucleotide sequence: TGCGCCAGCAGACCCCAGGGAAATAATTCACCCCTCCACTTT.

The rearrangement uses TRBV7-9 and TRBJ1-1, with D unclear. This CDR3 has 12 residues. Germline lookup yields CDR1 SEHNR and CDR2 FQNEAQ (reference sequence). V lost 5 bases and J lost 0, with 4 bases in between. CDR3 in DNA: TGTGCCAGCAGCGCGTTGAACACTGAAGCTTTCTTT. Translation gives CASSALNTEAFF.

The CDR3 nucleotides are TGTGCCACCAGTGATTTCAACAATGAGCAGTTCTTC. Translation gives CATSDFNNEQFF. V and J are TRBV24-1 and TRBJ2-1; D is uncertain. Germline CDR1 is KGHDR and CDR2 is SFDVKD. Between the trimmed V and J ends, which lost 1 base and 5 bases, there was a span of 2 bases. The CDR3 consists of 12 residues.

V gene TRBV19 combines with J gene TRBJ2-7, with D perhaps TRBD2 (5 bases). CDR1 and CDR2 from the germline V gene are LNHDA and SQIVND (reference sequence). V lost 3 bases and J lost 7, with 16 bases in between. The CDR3 length is 14 residues. CDR3 in DNA: TGTGCCAGTAGTATTACGGGCAGCCGGGAAGAGCAGTACTTC. It codes for CASSITGSREEQYF.

The chain has TRBV6-5 and TRBJ2-7; 7 nucleotides match TRBD2. Germline trimming cut 4 bases from V and 4 bases from J; bases unmatched to any gene: 10. Per germline, CDR1 MNHEY and CDR2 SVGAGI. This CDR3 comprises 15 residues. CDR3 amino acids: CASSSRGRASYEQYF. The CDR3, as DNA: TGTGCCAGCAGTTCCCGCGGGAGAGCCAGTTACGAGCAGTACTTC.

V gene TRBV11-2 combines with J gene TRBJ2-3, with D possibly TRBD2 on 5 matching bases. This CDR3 contains 14 residues. With 2 bases removed from V and 1 base from J, the gap between germline ends came to 7 bases. The germline V gene encodes CDR1 SGHAT and CDR2 FQNNGV. The CDR3 DNA is TGTGCCAGCAGCTTACGACTACGCACAGATACGCAGTATTTT. As protein: CASSLRLRTDTQYF.

The gene calls are TRBV7-2 and TRBJ1-4, with 10 bases matching TRBD1. The CDR3 totals 15 residues. CDR1 is SGHTA, CDR2 FQGNSA, per germline. The trim removed 3 bases at V and 4 bases at J, leaving 2 bases unmatched. The CDR3 sequence is CASSLGTGVNEKLFF. DNA for the CDR3: TGTGCCAGCAGCTTGGGGACAGGGGTTAATGAAAAACTGTTTTTT.

This clone was counted once. This chain joins TRBV28 and TRBJ2-1, with TRBD2 as a possible D gene (5 bases). The CDR3 loop spans 14 amino acids. Deletions cut 6 bases from V and 2 bases from J, with 11 bases between. Germline loops: CDR1 MDHEN, CDR2 SYDVKM. The CDR3 DNA reads TGTGCCAGCAGAGCGGACTTTCCCTACAATGAGCAGTTCTTC. Its protein is CASRADFPYNEQFF. Variable domain in full (rest from reference TRBV28 and TRBJ2-1): DVKVTQSSRYLVKRTGEKVFLECVQDMDHENMFWYRQDPGLGLRLIYFSYDVKMKEKGDIPEGYSVSREKKERFSLILESASTNQTSMYLCASRADFPYNEQFFGPGTRLTVL.

The chain carries TRBV2 and TRBJ1-4, with no clear D. Germline CDR1 and CDR2: SNHLY and FYNNEI. The CDR3 consists of 12 residues. Deletions cut 10 bases from V and 8 bases from J, with 14 bases between. CDR3 coding DNA: TGTGCCAACCGTCGGGTTTTGGAAAAACTGTTTTTT. It codes for CANRRVLEKLFF.

The V and J genes are TRBV6-1 and TRBJ1-1; 7 nucleotides line up with TRBD1. This CDR3 spans 15 amino acids. V shed 1 base, J shed 2 bases, and the junction held 4 bases outside the gene matches. The V gene's germline CDR1 is MNHNS and CDR2 SASEGT. The CDR3 DNA is TGTGCCAGCAGTGAAGGGGCAGGGGGAAACACTGAAGCTTTCTTT. Translating it yields CASSEGAGGNTEAFF.

This sequence joins TRBV11-2 and TRBJ2-2, with 10 positions matching TRBD2. V shed 5 bases and J 4 bases; nucleotides not matched to a gene: 16. The germline V gene encodes CDR1 SGHAT and CDR2 FQNNGV. This CDR3 has 19 amino acids. CDR3 sequence reads: CASSLRAGLAGVRTGELFF. The DNA for the CDR3 is TGTGCCAGCAGCCTACGGGCGGGGCTAGCGGGAGTGCGCACCGGGGAGCTGTTTTTT.